Presented here are 17 T cell receptor beta chains from one specimen sequenced in a study of blood T cell repertoires in COVID-19. Here immunoSEQ multiplex PCR was the method, and the copy in TCRdb shows in-frame clones only, minus some. The data contain around 45,000 clones, almost 80% of them seen just once; the ten biggest clones take up roughly 30%. The material sequenced was peripheral blood. These receptors were collected from an elderly woman with acute or convalescent COVID-19.

V is TRBV29-1 and J is TRBJ1-4, with 7 bases aligning to TRBD1. The CDR3 consists of 17 residues. In germline, CDR1 is SQVTM, CDR2 ANQGSEA. V lost 2 bases to trimming and J lost 3 bases; unmatched junction nucleotides: 12. The CDR3 DNA sequence: TGCAGCGTTGAAAGTCCACTCTGGACAGGAGCTAATGAAAAACTGTTTTTT. Residues: CSVESPLWTGANEKLFF. The full variable domain, completed using reference TRBV29-1 and TRBJ1-4, is SAVISQKPSRDICQRGTSLTIQCQVDSQVTMMFWYRQQPGQSLTLIATANQGSEATYESGFVIDKFPISRPNLTFSTLTVSNMSPEDSSIYLCSVESPLWTGANEKLFFGSGTQLSVL.

The chain combines TRBV2 with TRBJ2-2; 11 nucleotides line up with TRBD2. Germline CDR1 SNHLY, CDR2 FYNNEI. The CDR3 has 15 amino acids. With V trimmed by 2 bases and J by 6 bases, 2 bases remained unmatched. The CDR3 coding sequence is TGTGCCAGCAGTGAATCGGGACTAGCGGCCGGGGAGCTGTTTTTT. This codes for CASSESGLAAGELFF.

The rearrangement links TRBV30 to TRBJ2-7; 12 bases fit TRBD1. J was trimmed by 5 bases and V by 4 bases; bases with no gene match: 9. This CDR3 is 15 amino acids long. The germline V gene encodes CDR1 GTSNPN and CDR2 SVGIG (reference sequence). The CDR3 sequence: CAWKRGGTGGHEQYF. CDR3 coding DNA: TGTGCCTGGAAAAGGGGGGGGACAGGGGGCCACGAGCAGTACTTC.

This chain connects TRBV5-6 to TRBJ1-5, with 8 bases identical to TRBD1. V lost 3 bases and J lost 7; bases outside the gene matches: 9. The CDR3 runs to 15 residues. In germline, CDR1 is SGHDT, CDR2 YYEEEE. The CDR3 spells CASSWGTGVRQPQHF. The CDR3 coding sequence is TGTGCCAGCAGCTGGGGGACAGGCGTTCGGCAGCCCCAGCATTTT.

V and J are TRBV30 and TRBJ1-1; D ambiguous. The CDR3 spans 14 residues. V shed 2 bases and J shed 1 base, with 11 bases lying between them. Per germline, CDR1 GTSNPN and CDR2 SVGIG (reference sequence). The CDR3 DNA follows: TGTGCCTGGAGTAGCCAAACCCCGAACACTGAAGCTTTCTTT. This encodes CAWSSQTPNTEAFF.

The rearrangement links TRBV5-1 to TRBJ2-1, with 11 nucleotides matching TRBD1. This CDR3 contains 16 residues. V lost 2 bases to trimming and J lost 8 bases; unmatched junction nucleotides: 9. CDR1 is SGHRS and CDR2 is YFSETQ in the germline V gene. The CDR3 DNA sequence: TGCGCCAGCAGCTTCGGGGACAGGGGGAGTGTCGATGAGCAGTTCTTC. As protein: CASSFGDRGSVDEQFF.

This sequence joins TRBV9 and TRBJ1-2, with D possibly matching TRBD1 (5 bases). Germline CDR1 and CDR2: SGDLS and YYNGEE. Trimming took off 4 bases at V and 5 bases at J, with 15 bases between the two ends. The CDR3 contains 14 residues. The DNA for the CDR3 is TGTGCCAGCAGCCCCTCCGGGGGGAGGTATGGCTACACCTTC. Protein sequence: CASSPSGGRYGYTF.

This clone was found many times. The V and J genes are TRBV3-1 (or the pseudogene TRBV3-2) and TRBJ1-1, with 9 bases identical to TRBD1. CDR1 LGHDT and CDR2 YNNKEL come from the germline V gene (reference sequence). The CDR3 totals 13 residues. Trimming took 1 base from V and 7 from J; bases not matched to a gene: 1. The chain's CDR3 is CASSQGTGVEAFF. CDR3 nucleotide sequence: TGTGCCAGCAGCCAAGGGACAGGGGTTGAAGCTTTCTTT.

The gene calls are TRBV10-3 and TRBJ1-3, with D maybe TRBD1 (5 bases). CDR3 length: 15 amino acids. Trimming cost V 0 bases and J 0 bases, with 6 bases left between them. The germline CDR1 and CDR2 sequences are ENHRY and SYGVKD. CDR3 DNA sequence: TGTGCCATCAGTGAGTCGCAGGGCTCTGGAAACACCATATATTTT. Its translation: CAISESQGSGNTIYF.

V gene TRBV27 combines with J gene TRBJ2-7, with 8 bases fitting TRBD1. J was trimmed by 3 bases and V by 6 bases; bases with no gene match: 10. Looked up from germline, CDR1 is MNHEY and CDR2 is SMNVEV (reference sequence). The CDR3 length is 15 residues. CDR3 nucleotides: TGTGCCAGCAGGCGTGGACAGGGCCCAAGCTACGAGCAGTACTTC. Residues: CASRRGQGPSYEQYF.

The chain employs TRBV6-5 and TRBJ2-1; D gene ambiguous. V gave up 8 bases and J gave up 0 bases, with 11 bases separating them. The CDR3 spans 14 residues. Germline CDR1 MNHEY, CDR2 SVGAGI. CDR3 amino acids: CASRQDLSYNEQFF. CDR3 in DNA: TGTGCCAGCCGCCAGGATCTCTCCTACAATGAGCAGTTCTTC.

This sequence joins TRBV5-1 and TRBJ1-1; D not certain. V was clipped by 0 bases and J by 2 bases, with 11 bases between them. In germline, CDR1 is SGHRS, CDR2 YFSETQ. The CDR3 loop spans 15 amino acids. The chain's CDR3 is CASSLDRGSNTEAFF. CDR3 in DNA: TGCGCCAGCAGCTTGGATCGTGGCAGTAACACTGAAGCTTTCTTT.

This chain connects TRBV18 to TRBJ1-1; D unclear. This CDR3 has 14 amino acids. CDR1 and CDR2 from the germline V gene are KGHSH and LQKENI. V was trimmed by 0 bases and J by 7 bases, leaving 12 bases between them. The CDR3 is CASSPPLRRSEAFF. The CDR3 bases are TGTGCCAGCTCACCACCGCTGAGGCGTAGTGAAGCTTTCTTT.

The V call is TRBV19, the J call TRBJ1-2; D perhaps matches TRBD1 (6 bases). Germline CDR1 and CDR2: LNHDA and SQIVND (reference sequence). The CDR3 totals 13 residues. The CDR3 DNA follows: TGTGGGTCTTGTACGCAGGGGATGGATGGCTACACCTTC. This encodes CGSCTQGMDGYTF.

This clone was seen only once. CDR3 loop: CSPPGQEKGYGYTF. The CDR3 DNA reads TGCAGCCCGCCTGGACAGGAGAAAGGGTATGGCTACACCTTC. The chain employs TRBV29-1 and TRBJ1-2, with 7 nucleotides matching TRBD1. Germline lookup yields CDR1 SQVTM and CDR2 ANQGSEA. This CDR3 is 14 amino acids long. V shed 8 bases, J shed 5 bases, and the junction held 14 bases outside the gene matches.

This sequence joins TRBV10-3 and TRBJ1-5, with D hard to call. Germline CDR1 reads ENHRY; CDR2 reads SYGVKD. Trimming left V 10 bases short and J 7 bases short, with 17 bases between. The CDR3 loop spans 13 amino acids. The CDR3 region has the DNA TGTGCCACCGCCATCGAGGGTAGGCAGCCCCAGCATTTT. Translating it yields CATAIEGRQPQHF.

The rearrangement joins TRBV9 to TRBJ2-3; 10 bases map to TRBD1. With 0 bases clipped from V and 4 bases from J, the junction kept 2 bases outside the gene matches. CDR3 size: 15 residues. Germline values: CDR1 SGDLS, CDR2 YYNGEE. In nucleotides, the CDR3 is TGTGCCAGCAGCGTAGTCGACAGGGGGCCAGATACGCAGTATTTT. Encoded protein: CASSVVDRGPDTQYF.